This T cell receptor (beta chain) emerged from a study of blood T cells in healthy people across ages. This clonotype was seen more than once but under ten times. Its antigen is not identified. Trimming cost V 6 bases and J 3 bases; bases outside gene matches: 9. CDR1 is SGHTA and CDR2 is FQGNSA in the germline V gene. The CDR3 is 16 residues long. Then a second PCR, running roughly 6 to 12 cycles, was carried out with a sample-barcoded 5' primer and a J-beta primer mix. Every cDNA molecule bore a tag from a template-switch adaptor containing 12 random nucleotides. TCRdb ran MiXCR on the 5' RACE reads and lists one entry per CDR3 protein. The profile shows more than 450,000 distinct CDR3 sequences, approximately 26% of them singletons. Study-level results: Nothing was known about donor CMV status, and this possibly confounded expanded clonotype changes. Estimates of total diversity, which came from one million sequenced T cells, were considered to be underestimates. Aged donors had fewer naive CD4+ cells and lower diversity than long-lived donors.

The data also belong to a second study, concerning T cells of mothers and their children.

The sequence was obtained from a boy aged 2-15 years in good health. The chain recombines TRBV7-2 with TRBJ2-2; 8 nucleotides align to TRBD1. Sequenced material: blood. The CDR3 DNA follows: TGTGCCAGCAGACTTACCGGGACAGGTTACACCGGGGAGCTGTTTTTT. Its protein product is CASRLTGTGYTGELFF.